This TCR beta chain was recorded in a study of T cell changes during pregnancy in multiple sclerosis. The repertoire was sequenced with immunoSEQ multiplex PCR; TCRdb's copy has only in-frame clones and lacks some. Of roughly 22,000 clones detected, roughly nine tenths appear once; the ten largest clones hold more than 0.5%. The CDR3 is 13 residues long. Per the germline V gene, CDR1 is ENHRY and CDR2 is SYGVKD. V shed 4 bases and J shed 4 bases, with 10 bases lying between them. This clonotype originated in a female donor in good health, enrolled as a control in a pregnancy study. The source was CD4+ T cells from peripheral blood mononuclear cells, collected after pregnancy. The chain recombines TRBV10-3 with TRBJ2-5; D uncertain. CDR3 sequence (DNA): TGTGCCATCAGTGGGGCTGCCGGAGAGACCCAGTACTTC. Amino acids: CAISGAAGETQYF.